These 22 T cell receptor beta chains were sequenced from one sample in a study of blood T cell repertoires in COVID-19. Assay: immunoSEQ multiplex PCR; the TCRdb copy retains only in-frame clones and omits some. The table has around 340,000 clones, more than 70% seen once; the top ten hold just over 1%. The sample taken for sequencing was PBMCs or T cells enriched from blood (not recorded which). Receptor source: a woman in her 30s who had been exposed to COVID-19.

J is TRBJ1-1 and V is TRBV11-2; TRBD1 might be the D (6 bases). The V gene lost 1 base and the J gene lost 8 bases, with 14 bases spanning the gap. CDR1 is SGHAT and CDR2 is FQNNGV in the germline V gene. The CDR3 covers 14 residues. The CDR3 sequence is CASSLVPGAVEAFF. DNA for the CDR3: TGTGCCAGCAGCTTAGTTCCAGGGGCGGTCGAAGCTTTCTTT.

V gene TRBV9 combines with J gene TRBJ2-2, with D maybe TRBD1 (5 bases). The CDR3 is 15 amino acids. Trimming pared 0 bases from V and 4 bases from J, leaving 10 bases between. Germline lookup yields CDR1 SGDLS and CDR2 YYNGEE. As DNA, the CDR3 is TGTGCCAGCAGCGTAGATACAGGTCCCACCGGGGAGCTGTTTTTT. Protein product: CASSVDTGPTGELFF.

The CDR3 coding sequence is TGTGCCAGCAGCTTAGGCGGATTAATCACAGATACGCAGTATTTT. Protein product: CASSLGGLITDTQYF. The V and J genes are TRBV7-9 and TRBJ2-3; D gene uncertain. Germline V gene data show CDR1 as SEHNR and CDR2 as FQNEAQ (reference sequence). V was shortened by 1 base and J by 2 bases, with 10 bases between the two germline ends. CDR3 length: 15 residues.

This chain connects TRBV10-1 to TRBJ2-7, with D maybe TRBD2 (5 bases). Germline V gene sequence: CDR1 WNHNN, CDR2 SYGVQD (reference sequence). V shed 5 bases and J shed 5 bases, with 16 bases lying between them. This CDR3 region has 14 residues. CDR3 sequence: CASSLRARRDEQYF. The DNA for the CDR3 is TGCGCCAGCAGTCTTCGGGCCCGGCGGGACGAGCAGTACTTC.

This clone was seen more than once but under ten times. The chain couples TRBV7-9 to TRBJ2-7; TRBD1 agrees at 7 bases. V shed 5 bases and J 3 bases; nucleotides not matched to a gene: 13. The CDR3 is 16 amino acids. The germline V gene has CDR1 SEHNR and CDR2 FQNEAQ (reference sequence). The CDR3 spells CASSVFTGASFYEQYF. The CDR3 coding sequence is TGTGCCAGCAGCGTCTTTACAGGGGCAAGTTTCTACGAGCAGTACTTC.

The chain has TRBV13 and TRBJ2-5, with a weak D call TRBD1 (6 bases). This CDR3 comprises 15 residues. Germline CDR1 PRHDT, CDR2 FYEKMQ (reference sequence). V dropped 0 bases and J dropped 6 bases, with 14 bases sitting between them. The CDR3 region is CASSLGRGRGKTQYF. The CDR3 nucleotides read TGTGCCAGCAGCTTAGGCAGGGGAAGGGGGAAGACCCAGTACTTC. Based on the CDR3 plus reference TRBV13 and TRBJ2-5, the full variable domain is AAGVIQSPRHLIKEKRETATLKCYPIPRHDTVYWYQQGPGQDPQFLISFYEKMQSDKGSIPDRFSAQQFSDYHSELNMSSLELGDSALYFCASSLGRGRGKTQYFGPGTRLLVL.

V gene TRBV18 combines with J gene TRBJ1-2; D is undetermined. V was clipped by 3 bases and J by 2 bases, with 7 bases between them. CDR1 and CDR2 (germline): KGHSH, LQKENI. This CDR3 has 13 amino acids. DNA for the CDR3: TGTGCCAGCTCACCGCCAGAAAACTATGGCTACACCTTC. It codes for CASSPPENYGYTF. Supplemented by reference TRBV18 and TRBJ1-2, the full variable domain reads NAGVMQNPRHLVRRRGQEARLRCSPMKGHSHVYWYRQLPEEGLKFMVYLQKENIIDESGMPKERFSAEFPKEGPSILRIQQVVRGDSAAYFCASSPPENYGYTFGSGTRLTVV.

The V call is TRBV19, the J call TRBJ1-2, with a possible D match to TRBD1 (5 bases). Germline V lookup: CDR1 LNHDA, CDR2 SQIVND (reference sequence). This CDR3 comprises 15 residues. Trimming removed 8 bases from V and 0 bases from J, with 16 bases in between. In DNA, the CDR3 is TGTGCCAGTGACTTGGGACTTGGGTCTAACTATGGCTACACCTTC. Translated: CASDLGLGSNYGYTF.

This chain uses TRBV27 with TRBJ1-2; D might be TRBD1 (5 bases). CDR1 is MNHEY, CDR2 SMNVEV, per germline (reference sequence). The V end was cut by 0 bases, the J end by 1 base, with 9 bases between. This CDR3 is built from 15 residues. The DNA for the CDR3 is TGTGCCAGCAGTTTATCAGGGGCCGTTAACTATGGCTACACCTTC. Its protein product is CASSLSGAVNYGYTF.

The CDR3 DNA is TGTGCCAGCAATTGGCAGTCAAACTATGGCTACACCTTC. As protein: CASNWQSNYGYTF. The V and J genes are TRBV12-3 or TRBV12-4 and TRBJ1-2; D is uncertain. The CDR3 extends over 13 amino acids. Between the trimmed V and J ends, which lost 7 bases and 2 bases, there was a span of 11 bases.

This clone has just a few counts. This chain links TRBV12-3 or TRBV12-4 with TRBJ1-1; D ambiguous. This CDR3 comprises 13 residues. With 7 bases removed from V and 1 base from J, the gap between germline ends came to 10 bases. Here the CDR3 DNA reads TGTGCCAGCACCCTCGAGGGGAACACTGAAGCTTTCTTT. It is translated as CASTLEGNTEAFF.

The chain is built from TRBV10-3 and TRBJ1-1, with TRBD1 matching 10 bases. Germline V gene data show CDR1 as ENHRY and CDR2 as SYGVKD. This CDR3 contains 14 residues. The V segment lost 9 bases and the J segment 4 bases; nucleotides outside the gene matches: 8. CDR3 sequence (DNA): TGTGCCATTGGACAGGGGGTGGAGGTCACTGAAGCTTTCTTT. Translated: CAIGQGVEVTEAFF.

The chain links TRBV20-1 to TRBJ1-2; D is perhaps TRBD1 (6 bases). The CDR3 consists of 10 residues. Germline V gives CDR1 DFQATT, CDR2 SNEGSKA (reference sequence). The CDR3 loop reads CNLQGQGYTF. CDR3 in DNA: TGCAATCTACAGGGTCAGGGCTACACCTTC.

The rearrangement uses TRBV2 and TRBJ1-4; 11 nucleotides align to TRBD1. There are 15 residues in the CDR3. Trimming took 1 base from V and 7 from J; bases not matched to a gene: 2. In germline, CDR1 is SNHLY, CDR2 FYNNEI. The CDR3 sequence is CASSEGGTGGEKLFF. In DNA, the CDR3 is TGTGCCAGCAGTGAAGGCGGGACAGGGGGTGAAAAACTGTTTTTT.

The chain carries TRBV7-6 and TRBJ1-1; a weak D match, TRBD1 (5 bases). The germline gives CDR1 SGHVS, CDR2 FNYEAQ. The ends were cut back, 5 bases at V and 1 base at J, with 11 bases in the middle. This CDR3 comprises 14 residues. As DNA, the CDR3 is TGTGCCAGCAGCCCCCAGACAGAGAACACTGAAGCTTTCTTT. Its protein is CASSPQTENTEAFF. Combining the CDR3 with reference TRBV7-6 and TRBJ1-1 gives the whole variable domain GAGVSQSPRYKVTKRGQDVALRCDPISGHVSLYWYRQALGQGPEFLTYFNYEAQQDKSGLPNDRFSAERPEGSISTLTIQRTEQRDSAMYRCASSPQTENTEAFFGQGTRLTVV.

This clone was seen more than once but under ten times. The V gene is TRBV18, the J gene TRBJ1-6; possibly TRBD1 for D (5 bases). Looked up from germline, CDR1 is KGHSH and CDR2 is LQKENI. Trimming removed 1 base from V and 9 bases from J, with 13 bases in between. The CDR3 has 15 residues. The CDR3 nucleotides read TGTGCCAGCTCACCACTCACAGGCGAAACTTCACCCCTCCACTTT. Protein product: CASSPLTGETSPLHF. The full variable domain, its missing parts supplied by reference TRBV18 and TRBJ1-6, is NAGVMQNPRHLVRRRGQEARLRCSPMKGHSHVYWYRQLPEEGLKFMVYLQKENIIDESGMPKERFSAEFPKEGPSILRIQQVVRGDSAAYFCASSPLTGETSPLHFGNGTRLTVT.

The genes are TRBV27 and TRBJ2-1; possibly TRBD1 for D (5 bases). Germline V gene lookup returns CDR1 MNHEY and CDR2 SMNVEV (reference sequence). V was cut by 2 bases and J by 9 bases, with 20 bases left in between. CDR3 size: 16 residues. CDR3 protein: CASSLPVLARRGEQFF. CDR3 DNA: TGTGCCAGCAGTTTACCCGTGTTAGCCCGAAGGGGTGAGCAGTTCTTC.

The chain is built from TRBV6-5 and TRBJ2-3, with 8 bases that match TRBD2. V was pared by 5 bases and J by 2 bases, with 6 bases of the junction left unmatched. The CDR3 is 15 residues long. The germline V gene encodes CDR1 MNHEY and CDR2 SVGAGI. In DNA, the CDR3 is TGTGCCAGCAGTCAGCGGGAGTTCCCCACAGATACGCAGTATTTT. Translating gives CASSQREFPTDTQYF.

The V gene is TRBV3-1 (or the pseudogene TRBV3-2), the J gene TRBJ2-3; perhaps TRBD1 as D (6 bases). V was cut by 4 bases and J by 4 bases, with 15 bases left in between. Germline-derived CDR1 and CDR2 are LGHDT and YNNKEL (reference sequence). The CDR3 extends over 15 amino acids. CDR3: CASSPRDRPSDTQYF. In DNA, the CDR3 is TGTGCCAGCAGCCCCCGAGACAGGCCCTCAGATACGCAGTATTTT.

The chain is built from TRBV29-1 and TRBJ1-2; D remains unclear. The CDR3 runs to 12 residues. Trimming removed 0 bases at V and 8 bases at J, with 10 bases between. The germline V gene encodes CDR1 SQVTM and CDR2 ANQGSEA. CDR3 amino acids: CSVEDTGNGYTF. Written as DNA, the CDR3 is TGCAGCGTTGAAGATACGGGGAACGGCTACACCTTC.

The V gene is TRBV12-5, the J gene TRBJ1-4, with TRBD1 as a possible D gene (6 bases). Trimming left V 3 bases short and J 7 bases short, with 6 bases between. Germline V gives CDR1 LGHNT, CDR2 FRNRAP. This CDR3 contains 12 residues. The CDR3: CASGLGGEKLFF. CDR3 in DNA: TGTGCTAGTGGTTTAGGGGGTGAAAAACTGTTTTTT.

A note on this clone: Germline and junction disagree at one end, which may indicate a read error. The chain links TRBV7-7 to TRBJ2-2, with TRBD2 identical over 12 bases. The CDR3 spans 15 residues. The germline V gene encodes CDR1 SSHAT and CDR2 FNYEAQ (reference sequence). CDR3: CASSLGLAGTGELFF. The DNA for the CDR3 is TGTGCTAGCAGCCTTGGACTAGCGGGAACCGGGGAGCTGTTTTTT.